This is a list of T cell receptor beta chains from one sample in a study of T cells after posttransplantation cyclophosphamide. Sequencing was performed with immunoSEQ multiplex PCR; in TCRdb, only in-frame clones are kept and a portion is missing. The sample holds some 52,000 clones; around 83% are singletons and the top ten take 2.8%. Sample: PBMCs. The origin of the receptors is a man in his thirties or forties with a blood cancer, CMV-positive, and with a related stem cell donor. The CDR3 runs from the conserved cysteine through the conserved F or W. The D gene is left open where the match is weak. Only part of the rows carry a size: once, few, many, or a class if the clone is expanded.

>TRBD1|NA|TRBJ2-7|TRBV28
TGTGCCAGCAGGCCACCGACAGGGGGCGCTCCCTACGAGCAGTACTTC
CASRPPTGGAPYEQYF
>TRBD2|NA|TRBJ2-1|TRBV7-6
TGTGCCAGCAGCTTAGTTCGCGGACTAGCGGGTAACAATGAGCAGTTCTTC
CASSLVRGLAGNNEQFF
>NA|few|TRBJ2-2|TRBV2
TGTGCCAGCAGTGTCATTCCGAGCGGCGGGGAGCTGTTTTTT
CASSVIPSGGELFF
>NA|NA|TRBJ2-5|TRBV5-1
TGCGCCAGCAGCTGGATAGACTCACGCCAAGAGACCCAGTACTTC
CASSWIDSRQETQYF
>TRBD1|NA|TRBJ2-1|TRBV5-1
TGCGCCAGCAGCCGATCGACAGGGGATCTGGATGAGCAGTTCTTC
CASSRSTGDLDEQFF
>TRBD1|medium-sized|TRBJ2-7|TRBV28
TGTGCCAGCAGTTTCGGGCCGTCCGGGACAGGGGACGAGCAGTACTTC
CASSFGPSGTGDEQYF
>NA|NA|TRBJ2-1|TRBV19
TGTGCCAGTAGTATACAGGGGTATGAGCAGTTCTTC
CASSIQGYEQFF
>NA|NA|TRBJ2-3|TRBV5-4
TGTGCCAGCAGCTTCTATATTTCTAACACAGATACGCAGTATTTT
CASSFYISNTDTQYF
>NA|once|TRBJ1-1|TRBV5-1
TGCGCCAGCAGCTTGGGGGGCAGCCCAAACACTGAAGCTTTCTTT
CASSLGGSPNTEAFF
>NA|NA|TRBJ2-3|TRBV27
TGTGCCAGCAGGTCGGGTCTGACAGATACGCAGTATTTT
CASRSGLTDTQYF
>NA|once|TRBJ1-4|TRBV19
TGTGCCAGTAGTATAGGGACAGAAAAACTGTTTTTT
CASSIGTEKLFF
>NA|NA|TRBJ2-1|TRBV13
TGTGCCAGCAGGTACCGGGGTGAGCAGTTCTTC
CASRYRGEQFF
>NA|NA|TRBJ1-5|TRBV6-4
TGTGCCAGCAGTGAACGAGGGGGGGATCAGCCCCAGCATTTT
CASSERGGDQPQHF
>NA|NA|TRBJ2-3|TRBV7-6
TGTGCCAGCAGCTCCCTGACGGGGGTGGCAGATACGCAGTATTTT
CASSSLTGVADTQYF
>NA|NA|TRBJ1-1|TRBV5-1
TGCGCCAGCAGCTTGGAAGTCCTCGGTTTGAACACTGAAGCTTTCTTT
CASSLEVLGLNTEAFF
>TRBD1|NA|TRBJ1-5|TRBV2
TGTGCCAGCAGTGAGGGGACAGGGGTCCCTAGCAATCAGCCCCAGCATTTT
CASSEGTGVPSNQPQHF
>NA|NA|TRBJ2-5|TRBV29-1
TGCAGCGTTGATGATGGCCACCAAGAGACCCAGTACTTC
CSVDDGHQETQYF
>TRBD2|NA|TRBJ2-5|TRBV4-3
TGCGCCAGCAGCCAAGGGACTAGCCAGGAGACCCAGTACTTC
CASSQGTSQETQYF
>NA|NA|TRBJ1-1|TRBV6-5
TGTGCCAGCAGTTACTCCTGGATCGCGGTGGACACTGAAGCTTTCTTT
CASSYSWIAVDTEAFF
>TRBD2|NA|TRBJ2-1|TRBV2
TGTGCCAGCAGATGGCGGGAGGGTAACAATGAGCAGTTCTTC
CASRWREGNNEQFF
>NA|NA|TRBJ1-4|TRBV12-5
TGTGCTAGTGGTTTGATAGGGGAGGTGAGCGAAAAACTGTTTTTT
CASGLIGEVSEKLFF
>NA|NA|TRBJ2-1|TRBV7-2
TGTGCCAGCAGCCCGGAGGCTGAGCAGTTCTTC
CASSPEAEQFF
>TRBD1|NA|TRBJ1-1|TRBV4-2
TGTGCCAGCACCCCGGGACAGGGTTTCGGCACTGAAGCTTTCTTT
CASTPGQGFGTEAFF
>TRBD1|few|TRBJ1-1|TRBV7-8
TGTGCCGTCGAGGACAGGGTGAACACTGAAGCTTTCTTT
CAVEDRVNTEAFF
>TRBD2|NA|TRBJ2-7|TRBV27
TGTGCCAGCAAAACTAGCGGGGCGAGCGAGCAGTACTTC
CASKTSGASEQYF
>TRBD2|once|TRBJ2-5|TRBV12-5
TGTGCTAGTGGTTTGGTACGTCTAGCGGGGCAAGAGACCCAGTACTTC
CASGLVRLAGQETQYF
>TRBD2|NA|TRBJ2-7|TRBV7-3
TGTGCCAGCAGCCGCGGGCCTAGCGGGGACTACGAGCAGTACTTC
CASSRGPSGDYEQYF
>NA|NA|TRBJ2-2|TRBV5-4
TGTGCCAGCAGACTCCCGTCGACCGGGGAGCTGTTTTTT
CASRLPSTGELFF
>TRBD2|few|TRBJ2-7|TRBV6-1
TGTGCCAGCAGTGAAGAACTAGCGGGAGGTCGGTACTTC
CASSEELAGGRYF
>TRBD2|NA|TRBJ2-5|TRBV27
TGTGCCAGCAGCTCCTCGACTAGCGCGCAAGAGACCCAGTACTTC
CASSSSTSAQETQYF
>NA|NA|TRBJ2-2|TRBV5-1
TGCGCCAGCAGCTTGGCCTGGGCAGGGTCAACCGGGGAGCTGTTTTTT
CASSLAWAGSTGELFF
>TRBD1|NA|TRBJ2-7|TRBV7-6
TGTGCCAGCAGCTTAGCGGGACAGGGGGCCTCCTACGAGCAGTACTTC
CASSLAGQGASYEQYF
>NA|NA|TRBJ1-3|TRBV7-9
TGTGCCAGCAGCATAGACAGGAGCTCTGGAAACACCATATATTTT
CASSIDRSSGNTIYF
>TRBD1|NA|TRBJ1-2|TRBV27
TGTGCCAGCAGTTTATTGGAGGGGGCGAATGGCTACACCTTC
CASSLLEGANGYTF